This T cell receptor beta chain was captured by sequencing in a study of T cell responses to AZD1222 COVID-19 vaccine. Some clones are missing from TCRdb's copy, which holds only in-frame ones; the method was immunoSEQ multiplex PCR. The data hold approximately 70,000 clones, with approximately 85% observed a single time. Overall study findings and caveats: At 160-218 and 743-854, vaccine-associated CD4 TCRs were dominant, and they spanned spike. The donors showed a predominance of white British ancestry and of females, with possible underestimation of clonal diversity.

Worth noting for this clone: Antigen unknown.

The germline V and J ends were trimmed by 2 bases and 4 bases, with 9 bases remaining between them. Germline-derived CDR1 and CDR2 are SEHNR and FQNEAQ (reference sequence). This CDR3 has 14 residues. The rearrangement joins TRBV7-9 to TRBJ2-1, with a possible D match to TRBD2 (5 bases). This TCR was sampled from an adult in good health. The material sequenced was peripheral blood, taken on day 0 of AZD1222 vaccination. CDR3 DNA: TGTGCCAGCAGCTTATCTTCGGGGTACAATGAGCAGTTCTTC. The encoded protein is CASSLSSGYNEQFF.